Each of the 7 T cell receptor beta chains below was sequenced from the same sample in a study of radiotherapy plus CTLA-4 blockade in lung cancer. This table comes from immunoSEQ multiplex PCR, and its TCRdb copy is limited to in-frame clones, with some not included. The repertoire includes tens of thousands of clones, roughly 71% of them detected once, and approximately 4.5% sits in the top ten. Here the sequenced sample was peripheral blood, taken from a patient treated with radiotherapy plus ipilimumab. The receptors were sampled from a human donor with non-small cell lung cancer whose response to radiotherapy plus ipilimumab could not be evaluated.

V usage is TRBV5-5 and J usage is TRBJ1-1; no reliable D call. Trimming took 3 bases from V and 4 from J, leaving 16 bases between them. The CDR3 extends over 15 amino acids. Looked up from germline, CDR1 is SGHKS and CDR2 is YYEKEE (reference sequence). The CDR3 nucleotides are TGTGCCAGCAGCTCGAGCGGGTTGGTTTTCACTGAAGCTTTCTTT. Amino acids: CASSSSGLVFTEAFF.

The chain employs TRBV6-6 and TRBJ1-2, with D possibly matching TRBD1 (5 bases). Trimming cost V 8 bases and J 0 bases, with 16 bases left between them. This CDR3 is built from 15 residues. The germline CDR1 and CDR2 sequences are MNHNY and SVGAGI (reference sequence). The CDR3 here is CASCYTDRPNYGYTF. The CDR3 DNA is TGTGCCAGCTGCTACACCGACAGACCTAACTATGGCTACACCTTC.

Only one count was recorded for this clone. The chain carries TRBV6-5 and TRBJ1-1; a possible D gene is TRBD1 (5 bases). From germline, CDR1 is MNHEY and CDR2 SVGAGI. This CDR3 contains 15 residues. Trimming took off 6 bases at V and 0 bases at J, with 14 bases between the two ends. CDR3 amino acids: CASSHRSRMNTEAFF. CDR3 DNA sequence: TGTGCCAGCAGCCACAGGTCTAGAATGAACACTGAAGCTTTCTTT.

This clone has only a few counts. The chain is built from TRBV4-1 and TRBJ2-5; TRBD2 matches 14 bases. V was clipped by 3 bases and J by 5 bases; unmatched bases: 8. CDR1 is MGHRA, CDR2 YSYEKL, per germline. This CDR3 is 17 amino acids long. The CDR3 loop is CASSHSTSGRAGETQYF. CDR3 DNA sequence: TGCGCCAGCAGCCACTCGACTAGCGGGAGGGCCGGGGAGACCCAGTACTTC.

V is TRBV6-5 and J is TRBJ2-1; TRBD2 matches at 12 bases. CDR3 length equals 15 residues. V lost 4 bases, J lost 9 bases, and 7 bases stayed unmatched. Germline CDR1 is MNHEY and CDR2 is SVGAGI. CDR3 protein: CASSFDSSGGGEQFF. The DNA of the CDR3 is TGTGCCAGCAGTTTCGATTCTAGCGGGGGGGGTGAGCAGTTCTTC.

A few counts support this clone. This chain uses TRBV7-9 with TRBJ1-1; TRBD1 agrees at 7 bases. The CDR3 is 14 residues long. The germline CDR1 and CDR2 sequences are SEHNR and FQNEAQ (reference sequence). V trimming: 4 bases; J trimming: 1 base; junction bases outside the gene matches: 3. The DNA of the CDR3 is TGTGCCAGCAGCTGGGGACAGCAGAACACTGAAGCTTTCTTT. The encoded protein is CASSWGQQNTEAFF.

The chain has TRBV21-1 and TRBJ2-7; the D segment call TRBD1 is taken from the table without a DNA check. TRBV21-1 is deemed a pseudogene. The CDR3 runs to 17 residues. In DNA form, the CDR3 reads TGTGCCAGCAGCCTACCTCACCGGGACAGCTGGACCCTCGAGCAGTACTTC. It codes for CASSLPHRDSWTLEQYF.